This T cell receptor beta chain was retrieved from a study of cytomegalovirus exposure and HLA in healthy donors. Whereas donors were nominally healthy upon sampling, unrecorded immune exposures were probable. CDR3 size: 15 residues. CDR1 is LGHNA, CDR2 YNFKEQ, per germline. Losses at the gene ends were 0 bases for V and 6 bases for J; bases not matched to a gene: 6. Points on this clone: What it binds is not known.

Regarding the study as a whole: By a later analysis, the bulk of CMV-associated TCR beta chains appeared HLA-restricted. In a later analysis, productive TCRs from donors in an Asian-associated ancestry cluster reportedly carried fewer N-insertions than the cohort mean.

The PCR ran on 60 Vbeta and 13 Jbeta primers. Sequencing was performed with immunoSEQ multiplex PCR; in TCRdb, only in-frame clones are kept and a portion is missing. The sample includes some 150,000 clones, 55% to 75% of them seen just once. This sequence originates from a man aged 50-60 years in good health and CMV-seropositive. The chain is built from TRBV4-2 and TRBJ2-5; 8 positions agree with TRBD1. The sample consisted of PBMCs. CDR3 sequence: CASSQEPGQGKTQYF. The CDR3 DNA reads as TGTGCCAGCAGCCAAGAACCCGGACAGGGTAAGACCCAGTACTTC.